This T cell receptor beta chain emerged from a study of identical twins. TCRdb re-called the 5' RACE reads with MiXCR, one entry per CDR3 protein. This sample has under 300,000 distinct CDR3 sequences, with roughly 7.1% found just once. This clonotype was recorded at least ten times. The sample was also reused in another study, on T cells expressing NK-cell markers.

The sample consisted of CD8+ T cells sorted from blood. The origin of this receptor is a woman aged 18-35 years in good health.

CDR3 protein: CASSVASSASYEQFF. The CDR3 DNA follows: TGTGCCAGCAGCGTAGCGTCGAGCGCGAGCTATGAGCAGTTCTTC. The V call is TRBV9, the J call TRBJ2-1; D unresolved. Per the germline V gene, CDR1 is SGDLS and CDR2 is YYNGEE. This CDR3 contains 15 residues. The ends were cut back, 0 bases at V and 8 bases at J, with 15 bases in the middle.